This T cell receptor (beta chain) stems from a study of control samples from healthy donors and cancer patients. Clones were sequenced by immunoSEQ multiplex PCR, and TCRdb holds only the in-frame ones, with some missing. This table has about 150,000 clones, 90% to 95% appearing once. In its sample, this clone was seen once. V was shortened by 7 bases and J by 1 base, with 10 bases between the two germline ends. Germline V gene data show CDR1 as KGHSH and CDR2 as LQKENI. The CDR3 sequence is 13 residues long. The clonotype originates from a woman in her 40s in good health. The source material was blood. The chain recombines TRBV18 with TRBJ1-1; no clear D gene. The CDR3 loop is CASLENRNTEAFF. CDR3 coding DNA: TGTGCCAGCTTGGAAAACAGGAACACTGAAGCTTTCTTT. The full variable domain, in which reference TRBV18 and TRBJ1-1 provide the parts outside the CDR3, is NAGVMQNPRHLVRRRGQEARLRCSPMKGHSHVYWYRQLPEEGLKFMVYLQKENIIDESGMPKERFSAEFPKEGPSILRIQQVVRGDSAAYFCASLENRNTEAFFGQGTRLTVV.